This T cell receptor beta chain came from a study of CXCR3-negative and CXCR3-positive naive CD8 T cells. Preparation of TRB cDNA libraries relied on 5' RACE carrying UMI labels. TCRdb re-called the 5' RACE reads and catalogs CDR3 proteins one per entry, DNA excluded. The repertoire shows under 110,000 distinct CDR3 sequences; the top ten hold roughly 0.4%. Points from the study as a whole: Higher TRB CDR3 hydrophobicity marked CXCR3-positive naive cells relative to CXCR3-negative naive cells.

With respect to this clonotype: Antigen specificity is unknown.

Germline CDR1 reads SQVTM; CDR2 reads ANQGSEA. The CDR3 extends over 13 amino acids. The sequence came from a human donor in good health. Some clones in this sample may be carry-over from other donors' samples. The specimen was naive CXCR3+ CD8+ T cells from blood. The subset here: CD45RO-CCR7+CD27+CD95- naive CD8+ T cells expressing CXCR3 (TNR3+). V gene TRBV29-1 combines with J gene TRBJ2-1. Here the CDR3 reads CSVEHASYNEQFF.